A selection of T cell receptor beta chains follows, all from one sample in a study of shared clonotypes between healthy human individuals. Sequencing used immunoSEQ multiplex PCR; TCRdb keeps in-frame clones, though not all of them. The sample includes about 340,000 clones, 73% of them seen just once. Sequenced material: memory CD4+ T cells sorted from blood. The receptor source for this set is a man aged 25 to 45 in good health. Each CDR3 is given with its conserved first and last residue. The D gene is left open where the match is weak. Clone sizes are given selectively: once, few, many, or a class where the clone is expanded.

d_call: TRBD1
v_call: TRBV5-1
cdr3_length: 15
j_call: TRBJ2-7
clone_size: once
cdr3_nt: TGCGCCAGCAGCCGGACAGGAGACGAATCCTACGAGCAGTACTTC
cdr3_aa: CASSRTGDESYEQYF

d_call: -
v_call: TRBV12-5
cdr3_length: 13
j_call: TRBJ2-5
clone_size: few
cdr3_nt: TGTGCTAGTGGTTGGGAACAGGCGGAGACCCAGTACTTC
cdr3_aa: CASGWEQAETQYF

d_call: -
v_call: TRBV18
cdr3_length: 12
j_call: TRBJ2-7
clone_size: -
cdr3_nt: TGTGCCAGCTCACCATTTGGTAACGAGCAGTACTTC
cdr3_aa: CASSPFGNEQYF

d_call: TRBD1
v_call: TRBV7-9
cdr3_length: 15
j_call: TRBJ1-1
clone_size: -
cdr3_nt: TGTGCCAGCAGCACGGGGACAGCCTGGGGGACTGAAGCTTTCTTT
cdr3_aa: CASSTGTAWGTEAFF

d_call: -
v_call: TRBV19
cdr3_length: 15
j_call: TRBJ1-5
clone_size: once
cdr3_nt: TGTGCCAGTAGTCCTGTCTCCGGGTATAGTCAGCCCCAGCATTTT
cdr3_aa: CASSPVSGYSQPQHF

d_call: TRBD2
v_call: TRBV7-6
cdr3_length: 13
j_call: TRBJ2-1
clone_size: -
cdr3_nt: TGTGCCAGCAGCTTAGATGGCGGGGGTGAGCAGTTCTTC
cdr3_aa: CASSLDGGGEQFF

d_call: TRBD2
v_call: TRBV7-2
cdr3_length: 14
j_call: TRBJ2-3
clone_size: -
cdr3_nt: TGTGCCAGCAGCTGGGGACTAGCAGCAGATACGCAGTATTTT
cdr3_aa: CASSWGLAADTQYF

d_call: TRBD2
v_call: TRBV5-4
cdr3_length: 18
j_call: TRBJ2-3
clone_size: -
cdr3_nt: TGTGCCAGCAGCGATAGGACTAGCGGGAGGGTGGGCACAGATACGCAGTATTTT
cdr3_aa: CASSDRTSGRVGTDTQYF

d_call: TRBD1
v_call: TRBV2
cdr3_length: 15
j_call: TRBJ1-5
clone_size: -
cdr3_nt: TGTGCCAGCAAACAGGGGGGGAATAGCAATCAGCCCCAGCATTTT
cdr3_aa: CASKQGGNSNQPQHF

d_call: -
v_call: TRBV21-1
cdr3_length: 14
j_call: TRBJ2-7
clone_size: -
cdr3_nt: TGTGCCAGCAGCAAAGTGGGGGGGATCCACGAGCAGTACTTC
cdr3_aa: CASSKVGGIHEQYF

d_call: TRBD1
v_call: TRBV4-1
cdr3_length: 17
j_call: TRBJ2-3
clone_size: -
cdr3_nt: TGCGCCAGCAGCCACCTCCCTCCGGGACAGGACACAGATACGCAGTATTTT
cdr3_aa: CASSHLPPGQDTDTQYF

d_call: TRBD2
v_call: TRBV19
cdr3_length: 14
j_call: TRBJ2-5
clone_size: many
cdr3_nt: TGTGCCAGTAGTATTACGGGGGGACAAGAGACCCAGTACTTC
cdr3_aa: CASSITGGQETQYF

d_call: -
v_call: TRBV4-1
cdr3_length: 13
j_call: TRBJ1-1
clone_size: -
cdr3_nt: TGCGCCAGCAGCCAAGTAGGTCGTACTGAAGCTTTCTTT
cdr3_aa: CASSQVGRTEAFF

d_call: -
v_call: TRBV20-1
cdr3_length: 11
j_call: TRBJ2-1
clone_size: -
cdr3_nt: TGCAGTGCTAGCTCCAGGGATCAAGAGTTCTTC
cdr3_aa: CSASSRDQEFF

d_call: TRBD1
v_call: TRBV7-8
cdr3_length: 17
j_call: TRBJ1-5
clone_size: few
cdr3_nt: TGTGCCAGCAGCTTAGTGGCAGGGGGTCGGGGCAATCAGCCCCAGCATTTT
cdr3_aa: CASSLVAGGRGNQPQHF

d_call: -
v_call: TRBV19
cdr3_length: 20
j_call: TRBJ2-7
clone_size: -
cdr3_nt: TGTGCCAGTAGTATTTCGTGGGTCGAGGGGATGGGGCAGAGCTCCTACGAGCAGTACTTC
cdr3_aa: CASSISWVEGMGQSSYEQYF

d_call: -
v_call: TRBV25-1
cdr3_length: 16
j_call: TRBJ2-7
clone_size: -
cdr3_nt: TGTGCCAGCAGTGCTAAAGGGACGGAGAGCTCCTACGAGCAGTACTTC
cdr3_aa: CASSAKGTESSYEQYF

d_call: -
v_call: TRBV9
cdr3_length: 19
j_call: TRBJ2-2
clone_size: -
cdr3_nt: TGTGCCAGCAGCCCGAGACTAGAGGGGCGGAGACCGAACACCGGGGAGCTGTTTTTT
cdr3_aa: CASSPRLEGRRPNTGELFF

d_call: TRBD1
v_call: TRBV6-1
cdr3_length: 15
j_call: TRBJ2-2
clone_size: once
cdr3_nt: TGTGCCAGCAGTGAAAAACGGACAGGGACCGGGGAGCTGTTTTTT
cdr3_aa: CASSEKRTGTGELFF

d_call: TRBD2
v_call: TRBV11-3
cdr3_length: 15
j_call: TRBJ2-2
clone_size: many
cdr3_nt: TGTGCCAGTTCAAGGAGCGGGAGCGACGTCGGGGAGCTGTTTTTT
cdr3_aa: CASSRSGSDVGELFF

d_call: TRBD1
v_call: TRBV7-6
cdr3_length: 15
j_call: TRBJ1-2
clone_size: -
cdr3_nt: TGTGCCAGCAGCTCCGCAGGGACAGGGGTCTATGGCTACACCTTC
cdr3_aa: CASSSAGTGVYGYTF

d_call: TRBD1
v_call: TRBV12-5
cdr3_length: 21
j_call: TRBJ2-3
clone_size: -
cdr3_nt: TGTGCTAGTGGTTTGGTACTATCGGACAGGGGTATGGAACATCTTTCAGATACGCAGTATTTT
cdr3_aa: CASGLVLSDRGMEHLSDTQYF